This T cell receptor (beta chain) was observed in a study of CD8 T cells in ankylosing spondylitis. Germline assignment: CDR1 SGHTA and CDR2 FQGNSA. V was clipped by 0 bases and J by 8 bases, with 14 bases between them. The CDR3 runs 15 residues. TCRdb processed the 5' RACE reads anew with MiXCR; each CDR3 protein has one entry. The table lists about 240,000 distinct CDR3 sequences, 8% to 9.5% of them singletons, with about 6.5% in the top ten. Sequenced: blood, either unsorted or a sorted T cell fraction (not recorded which). This TCR derives from a male donor with ankylosing spondylitis or in good health (not recorded which). The V call is TRBV7-2, the J call TRBJ1-5, with D tentatively TRBD1 (5 bases). The CDR3 here is CASSLAGRRAEPQHF. CDR3 DNA sequence: TGTGCCAGCAGCTTAGCCGGGCGCAGGGCTGAGCCCCAGCATTTT.